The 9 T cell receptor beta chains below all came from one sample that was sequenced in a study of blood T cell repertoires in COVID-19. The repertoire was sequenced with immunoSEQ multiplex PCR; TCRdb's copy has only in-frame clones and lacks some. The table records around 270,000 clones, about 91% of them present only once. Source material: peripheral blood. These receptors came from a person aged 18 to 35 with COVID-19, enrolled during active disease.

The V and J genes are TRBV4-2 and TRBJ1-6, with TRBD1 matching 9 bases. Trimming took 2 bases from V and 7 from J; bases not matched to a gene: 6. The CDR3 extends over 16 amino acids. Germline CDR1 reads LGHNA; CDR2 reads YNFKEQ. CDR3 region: CASSQTPGQGNSPLHF. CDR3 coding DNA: TGTGCCAGCAGCCAAACACCGGGACAGGGCAATTCACCCCTCCACTTT.

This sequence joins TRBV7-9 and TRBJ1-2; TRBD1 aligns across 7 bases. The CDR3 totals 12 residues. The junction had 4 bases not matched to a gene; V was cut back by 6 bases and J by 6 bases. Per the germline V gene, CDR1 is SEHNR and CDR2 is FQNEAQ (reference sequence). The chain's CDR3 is CASSTGADGYTF. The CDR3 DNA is TGTGCCAGCAGTACAGGGGCGGATGGCTACACCTTC.

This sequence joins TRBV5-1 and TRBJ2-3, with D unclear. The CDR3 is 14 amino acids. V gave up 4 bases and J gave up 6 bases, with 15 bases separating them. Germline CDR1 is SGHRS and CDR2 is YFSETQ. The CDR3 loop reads CASSMDGSWDTQYF. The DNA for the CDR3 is TGCGCCAGCAGCATGGACGGTAGTTGGGATACGCAGTATTTT. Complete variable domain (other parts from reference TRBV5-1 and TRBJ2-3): KAGVTQTPRYLIKTRGQQVTLSCSPISGHRSVSWYQQTPGQGLQFLFEYFSETQRNKGNFPGRFSGRQFSNSRSEMNVSTLELGDSALYLCASSMDGSWDTQYFGPGTRLTVL.

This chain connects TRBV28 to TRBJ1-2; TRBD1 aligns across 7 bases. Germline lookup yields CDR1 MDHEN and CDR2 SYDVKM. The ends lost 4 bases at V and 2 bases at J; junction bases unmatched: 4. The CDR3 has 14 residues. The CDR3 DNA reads TGTGCCAGCAGTTCAGGGGGGCCGAACTATGGCTACACCTTC. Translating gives CASSSGGPNYGYTF.

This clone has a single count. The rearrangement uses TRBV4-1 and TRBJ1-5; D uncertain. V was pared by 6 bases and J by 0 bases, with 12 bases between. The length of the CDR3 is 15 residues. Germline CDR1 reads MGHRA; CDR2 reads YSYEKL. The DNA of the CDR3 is TGCGCCAGCAGACTCGTATCCGATAGCAATCAGCCCCAGCATTTT. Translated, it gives CASRLVSDSNQPQHF.

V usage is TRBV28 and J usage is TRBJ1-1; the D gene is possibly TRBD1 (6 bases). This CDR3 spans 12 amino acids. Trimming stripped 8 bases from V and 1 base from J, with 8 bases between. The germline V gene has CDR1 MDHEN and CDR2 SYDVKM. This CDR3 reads CASLTGNTEAFF. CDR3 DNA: TGTGCCAGCTTGACAGGGAACACTGAAGCTTTCTTT.

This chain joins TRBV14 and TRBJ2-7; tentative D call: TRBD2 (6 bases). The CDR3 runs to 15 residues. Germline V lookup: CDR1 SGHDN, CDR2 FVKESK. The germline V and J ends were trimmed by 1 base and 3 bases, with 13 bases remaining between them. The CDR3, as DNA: TGTGCCAGCAGCCAAGCTGCCGGGAGAGGCTACGAGCAGTACTTC. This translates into CASSQAAGRGYEQYF.

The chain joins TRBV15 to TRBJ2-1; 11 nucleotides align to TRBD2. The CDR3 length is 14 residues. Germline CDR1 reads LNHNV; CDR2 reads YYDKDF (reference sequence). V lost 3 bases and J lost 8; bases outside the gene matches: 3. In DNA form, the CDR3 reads TGTGCCACCAGCAGGACTAGCGGGATCCATGAGCAGTTCTTC. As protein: CATSRTSGIHEQFF.

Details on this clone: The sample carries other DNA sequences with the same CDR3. CDR3 in amino acids: CASSPGWTGELFF. CDR3 bases: TGTGCCAGCAGTCCCGGGTGGACCGGGGAGCTGTTTTTT. This chain links TRBV12-3 or TRBV12-4 with TRBJ2-2; D gene uncertain. The CDR3 loop spans 13 amino acids. V was trimmed by 5 bases and J by 5 bases, leaving 9 bases between them.